This TCR beta chain was obtained from a study of TIL therapy for anti-PD-1-resistant metastatic lung cancer. Trimming left V 5 bases short and J 3 bases short, with 11 bases between. Germline CDR1 is MNHEY and CDR2 is SVGAGI. The CDR3 spans 13 residues. This was the immunoSEQ v3 assay. Here immunoSEQ multiplex PCR was the method, and the copy in TCRdb shows in-frame clones only, minus some. Among some 90,000 clones listed, roughly 65% were seen once. Time point of the sample: pre-treatment sample, taken before nivolumab and TIL therapy. Most excised metastases sampled were pleural nodules or supraclavicular lymph nodes.

The sample consisted of tumor tissue, taken at baseline. The chain combines TRBV6-5 with TRBJ2-7, with TRBD1 as a possible D gene (6 bases). The sequence was collected from a person aged 25 to 80 with non-small cell lung cancer. CDR3 amino acids: CASSPGQNYEQYF. The CDR3 bases are TGTGCCAGCAGTCCAGGACAGAACTACGAGCAGTACTTC.